Listed below are T cell receptor beta chains from one sample, sequenced in a study of T cell responses to AZD1222 COVID-19 vaccine. Some clones are missing from TCRdb's copy, which holds only in-frame ones; the method was immunoSEQ multiplex PCR. The data contain approximately 160,000 clones, 93% of them seen just once; the ten biggest clones take up 0.9%. The sample consisted of peripheral blood, taken on day 0 of AZD1222 vaccination. The source of these receptors is an adult in good health. Both conserved end residues are part of each CDR3. The order of the fields is J gene, D gene, V gene, CDR3 protein, CDR3 DNA. A D gene is named only where the DNA matches it firmly.

TRBJ1-1,.,TRBV2,CASRMRMGNTEAFF,TGTGCCAGCAGGATGAGGATGGGGAACACTGAAGCTTTCTTT
TRBJ2-7,.,TRBV11-2,CASSLDPALEQYF,TGTGCCAGCAGCTTAGATCCCGCTCTCGAGCAGTACTTC
TRBJ1-3,.,TRBV12-3/TRBV12-4,CASSLFPRTIYF,TGTGCCAGCAGTTTATTCCCACGCACCATATATTTT
TRBJ2-2,.,TRBV6-4,CASSESGVNTGELFF,TGTGCCAGCAGTGAATCGGGGGTAAACACCGGGGAGCTGTTTTTT
TRBJ1-2,.,TRBV19,CASSRLDDGYTF,TGTGCCAGTAGTCGGCTAGATGATGGCTACACCTTC
TRBJ2-3,.,TRBV5-5,CASSLTGGTSTDTQYF,TGTGCCAGCAGCCTGACAGGTGGAACCAGCACAGATACGCAGTATTTT
TRBJ1-6,.,TRBV6-5,CASFPNQFAPLHF,TGTGCCAGTTTCCCCAACCAATTCGCCCCCCTCCACTTT
TRBJ2-3,TRBD2,TRBV10-3,CAISPGLAGGLDTQYF,TGTGCCATCAGTCCGGGACTAGCGGGGGGTTTGGATACGCAGTATTTT
TRBJ2-5,.,TRBV5-1,CASSLDGLVIATQYF,TGCGCCAGCAGCTTGGATGGTCTAGTCATTGCGACCCAGTACTTC
TRBJ1-1,TRBD1,TRBV19,CASIRRGRGDKGTEAFF,TGTGCCAGTATACGCCGTGGCAGGGGGGATAAAGGCACTGAAGCTTTCTTT
TRBJ2-1,.,TRBV13,CASSPLPGQKKNEQFF,TGTGCCAGCAGCCCCTTGCCAGGGCAGAAGAAGAATGAGCAGTTCTTC
TRBJ1-1,.,TRBV10-2,CASSELATEAFF,TGCGCCAGCAGTGAGTTAGCCACTGAAGCTTTCTTT
TRBJ1-1,.,TRBV10-3,CATREGSTEAFF,TGTGCCACCAGAGAGGGGTCCACTGAAGCTTTCTTT
TRBJ2-3,TRBD2,TRBV7-3,CASSLGPSGGASDTQYF,TGTGCCAGCAGCTTAGGGCCTAGCGGGGGGGCCTCAGATACGCAGTATTTT
TRBJ1-1,.,TRBV19,CASRAGPNLVNTEAFF,TGTGCCAGTAGGGCGGGACCTAACCTCGTGAACACTGAAGCTTTCTTT
TRBJ1-4,TRBD1,TRBV28,CASSPGQGPEKLFF,TGTGCCAGCAGCCCGGGACAGGGACCTGAAAAACTGTTTTTT
TRBJ1-1,.,TRBV6-5,CASSYRRGGGTEAFF,TGTGCCAGCAGTTACCGCAGGGGTGGAGGGACTGAAGCTTTCTTT
TRBJ1-1,.,TRBV27,CASSFEWAGRNTEAFF,TGTGCCAGCAGTTTCGAATGGGCAGGGAGAAACACTGAAGCTTTCTTT